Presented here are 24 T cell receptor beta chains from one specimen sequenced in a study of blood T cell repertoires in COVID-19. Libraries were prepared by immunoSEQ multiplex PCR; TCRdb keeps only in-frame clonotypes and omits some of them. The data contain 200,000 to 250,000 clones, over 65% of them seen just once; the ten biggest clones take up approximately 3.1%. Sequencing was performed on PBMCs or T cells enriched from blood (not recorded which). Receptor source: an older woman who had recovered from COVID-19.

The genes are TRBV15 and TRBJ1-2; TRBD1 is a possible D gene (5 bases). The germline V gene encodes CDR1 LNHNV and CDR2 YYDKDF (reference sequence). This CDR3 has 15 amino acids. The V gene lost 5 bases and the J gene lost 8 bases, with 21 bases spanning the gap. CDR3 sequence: CATSPGGRQGQGYTF. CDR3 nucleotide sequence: TGTGCCACCAGCCCAGGAGGGCGGCAGGGCCAAGGCTACACCTTC.

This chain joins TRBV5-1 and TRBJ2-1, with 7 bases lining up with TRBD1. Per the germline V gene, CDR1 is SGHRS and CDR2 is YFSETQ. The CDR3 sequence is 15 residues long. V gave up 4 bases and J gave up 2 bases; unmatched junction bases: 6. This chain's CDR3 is CASSRVDRAYNEQFF. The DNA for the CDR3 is TGCGCCAGCAGCCGAGTAGACAGGGCCTACAATGAGCAGTTCTTC.

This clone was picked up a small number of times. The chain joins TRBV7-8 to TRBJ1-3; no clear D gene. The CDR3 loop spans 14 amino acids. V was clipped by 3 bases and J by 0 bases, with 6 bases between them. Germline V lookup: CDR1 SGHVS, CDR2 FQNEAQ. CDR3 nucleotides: TGTGCCAGCAGCTTTCAATCCTCTGGAAACACCATATATTTT. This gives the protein CASSFQSSGNTIYF.

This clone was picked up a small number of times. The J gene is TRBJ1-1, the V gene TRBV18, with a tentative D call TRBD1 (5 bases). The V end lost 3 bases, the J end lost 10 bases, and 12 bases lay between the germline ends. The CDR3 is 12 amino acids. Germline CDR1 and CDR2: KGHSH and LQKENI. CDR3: CASSPSQGRAFF. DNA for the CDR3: TGTGCCAGCTCACCCTCGCAGGGAAGAGCTTTCTTT.

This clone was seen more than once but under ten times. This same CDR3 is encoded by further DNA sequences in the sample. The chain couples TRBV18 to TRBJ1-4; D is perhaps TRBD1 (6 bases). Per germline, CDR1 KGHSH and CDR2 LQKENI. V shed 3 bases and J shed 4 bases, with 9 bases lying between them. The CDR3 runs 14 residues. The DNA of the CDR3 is TGTGCCAGCTCACCTGGACAGAATAATGAAAAACTGTTTTTT. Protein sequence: CASSPGQNNEKLFF.

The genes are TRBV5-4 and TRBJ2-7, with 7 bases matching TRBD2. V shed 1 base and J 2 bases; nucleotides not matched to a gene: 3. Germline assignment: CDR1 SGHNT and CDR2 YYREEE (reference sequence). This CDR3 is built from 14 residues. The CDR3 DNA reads TGTGCCAGCAGCTTGAGAGCGGGAACCTACGAGCAGTACTTC. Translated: CASSLRAGTYEQYF.

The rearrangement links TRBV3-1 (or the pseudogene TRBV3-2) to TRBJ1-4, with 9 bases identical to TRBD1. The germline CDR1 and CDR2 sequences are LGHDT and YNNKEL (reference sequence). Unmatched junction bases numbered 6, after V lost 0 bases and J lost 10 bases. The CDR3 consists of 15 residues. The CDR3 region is CASSQDSDRGGKLFF. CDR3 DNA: TGTGCCAGCAGCCAAGATAGTGACAGGGGGGGAAAACTGTTTTTT.

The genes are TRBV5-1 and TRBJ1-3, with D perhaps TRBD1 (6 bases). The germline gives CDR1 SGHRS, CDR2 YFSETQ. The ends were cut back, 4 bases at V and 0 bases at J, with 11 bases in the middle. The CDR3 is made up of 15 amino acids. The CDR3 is CASSPRTVSGNTIYF. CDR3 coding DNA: TGCGCCAGCAGCCCCCGGACAGTCTCTGGAAACACCATATATTTT.

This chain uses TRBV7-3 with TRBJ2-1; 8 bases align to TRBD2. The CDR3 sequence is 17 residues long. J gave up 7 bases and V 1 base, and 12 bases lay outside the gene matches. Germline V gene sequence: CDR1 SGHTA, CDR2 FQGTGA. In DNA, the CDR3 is TGTGCCAGCAGCTTAATCCATGGACTAGCAGGTAGGAATGAGCAGTTCTTC. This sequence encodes CASSLIHGLAGRNEQFF.

The CDR3 nucleotides are TGCGCCAGCAGCTCAGGGACAGGGATCCGGGAAGCTTTCTTT. Its translation is CASSSGTGIREAFF. The chain couples TRBV5-1 to TRBJ1-1; 9 bases fit TRBD1. The germline CDR1 and CDR2 sequences are SGHRS and YFSETQ. The V segment lost 3 bases and the J segment 8 bases; nucleotides outside the gene matches: 8. CDR3 size: 14 residues.

CDR3 in amino acids: CASSLARGTLLNEQFF. The CDR3 DNA follows: TGTGCCAGCAGCTTGGCCCGGGGGACCCTTTTGAATGAGCAGTTCTTC. This sequence joins TRBV5-5 and TRBJ2-1, with D perhaps TRBD2 (6 bases). The germline V gene encodes CDR1 SGHKS and CDR2 YYEKEE (reference sequence). The CDR3 loop spans 16 amino acids. V lost 0 bases and J lost 7, with 17 bases in between.

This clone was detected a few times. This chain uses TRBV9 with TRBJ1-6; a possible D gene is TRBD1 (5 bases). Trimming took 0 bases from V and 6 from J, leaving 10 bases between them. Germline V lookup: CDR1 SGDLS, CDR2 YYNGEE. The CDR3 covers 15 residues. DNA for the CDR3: TGTGCCAGCAGCGTAGATCAGGGAGGTAATTCACCCCTCCACTTT. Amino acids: CASSVDQGGNSPLHF. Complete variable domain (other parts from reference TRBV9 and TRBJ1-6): DSGVTQTPKHLITATGQRVTLRCSPRSGDLSVYWYQQSLDQGLQFLIQYYNGEERAKGNILERFSAQQFPDLHSELNLSSLELGDSALYFCASSVDQGGNSPLHFGNGTRLTVT.

The CDR3 sequence is CASSLTAGNQPQHF. The CDR3 DNA reads TGTGCCAGCAGCTTAACGGCAGGAAATCAGCCCCAGCATTTT. V is TRBV7-2 and J is TRBJ1-5; D remains ambiguous. This CDR3 is 14 amino acids long. V lost 2 bases and J 4 bases, leaving 9 bases between the germline ends. The germline CDR1 and CDR2 sequences are SGHTA and FQGNSA. The full variable domain, its missing parts supplied by reference TRBV7-2 and TRBJ1-5, is GAGVSQSPSNKVTEKGKDVELRCDPISGHTALYWYRQSLGQGLEFLIYFQGNSAPDKSGLPSDRFSAERTGGSVSTLTIQRTQQEDSAVYLCASSLTAGNQPQHFGDGTRLSIL.

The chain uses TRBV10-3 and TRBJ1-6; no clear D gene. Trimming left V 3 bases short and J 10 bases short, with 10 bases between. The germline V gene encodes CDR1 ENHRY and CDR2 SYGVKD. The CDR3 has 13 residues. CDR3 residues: CAISEEVRSPLHF. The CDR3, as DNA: TGTGCCATCAGTGAAGAGGTGCGGTCACCCCTCCACTTT.

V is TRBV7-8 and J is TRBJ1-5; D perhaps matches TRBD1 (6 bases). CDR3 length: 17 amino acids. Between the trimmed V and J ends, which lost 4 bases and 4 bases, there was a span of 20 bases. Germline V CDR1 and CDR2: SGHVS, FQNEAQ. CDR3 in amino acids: CASSYGPLIQGNQPQHF. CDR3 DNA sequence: TGTGCCAGCAGCTACGGGCCTTTAATCCAGGGGAATCAGCCCCAGCATTTT.

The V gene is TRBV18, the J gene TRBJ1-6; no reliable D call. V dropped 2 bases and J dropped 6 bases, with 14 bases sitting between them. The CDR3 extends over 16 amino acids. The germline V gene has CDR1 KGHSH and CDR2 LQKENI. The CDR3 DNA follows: TGTGCCAGCTCACCAGGCGGTACAAGAACTAATTCACCCCTCCACTTT. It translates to CASSPGGTRTNSPLHF. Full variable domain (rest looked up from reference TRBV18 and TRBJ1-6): NAGVMQNPRHLVRRRGQEARLRCSPMKGHSHVYWYRQLPEEGLKFMVYLQKENIIDESGMPKERFSAEFPKEGPSILRIQQVVRGDSAAYFCASSPGGTRTNSPLHFGNGTRLTVT.

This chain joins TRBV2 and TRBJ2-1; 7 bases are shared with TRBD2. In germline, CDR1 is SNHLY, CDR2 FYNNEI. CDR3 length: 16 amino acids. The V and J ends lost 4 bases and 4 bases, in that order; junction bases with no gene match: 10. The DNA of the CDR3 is TGTGCCAGCAGTGTCCTGACGGGGGGTTCGTACAATGAGCAGTTCTTC. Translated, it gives CASSVLTGGSYNEQFF.

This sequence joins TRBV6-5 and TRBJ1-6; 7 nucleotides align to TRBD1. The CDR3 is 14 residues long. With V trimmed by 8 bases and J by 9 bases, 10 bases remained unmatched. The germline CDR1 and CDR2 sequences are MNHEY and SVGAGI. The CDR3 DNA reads TGTGCCAGCGAATCGACAGGGCGTGGTTCACCCCTCCACTTT. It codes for CASESTGRGSPLHF.

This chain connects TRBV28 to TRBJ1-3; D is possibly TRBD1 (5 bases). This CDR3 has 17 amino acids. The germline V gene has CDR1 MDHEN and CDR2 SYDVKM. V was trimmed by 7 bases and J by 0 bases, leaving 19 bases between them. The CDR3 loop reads CASNPRRGTGSGNTIYF. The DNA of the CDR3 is TGTGCCAGCAATCCAAGGCGAGGAACAGGCTCTGGAAACACCATATATTTT.

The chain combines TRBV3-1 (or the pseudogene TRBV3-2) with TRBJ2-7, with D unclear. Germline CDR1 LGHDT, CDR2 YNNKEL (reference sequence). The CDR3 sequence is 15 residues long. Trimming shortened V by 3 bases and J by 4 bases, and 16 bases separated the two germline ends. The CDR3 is CASSHRSFHSYEQYF. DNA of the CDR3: TGTGCCAGCAGCCACCGTTCCTTTCACTCATACGAGCAGTACTTC.

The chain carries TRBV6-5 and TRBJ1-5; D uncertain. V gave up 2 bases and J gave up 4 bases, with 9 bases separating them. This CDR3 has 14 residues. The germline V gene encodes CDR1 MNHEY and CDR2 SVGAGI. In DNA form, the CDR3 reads TGTGCCAGCAGTTACCTGGGCTCAAATCAGCCCCAGCATTTT. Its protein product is CASSYLGSNQPQHF.

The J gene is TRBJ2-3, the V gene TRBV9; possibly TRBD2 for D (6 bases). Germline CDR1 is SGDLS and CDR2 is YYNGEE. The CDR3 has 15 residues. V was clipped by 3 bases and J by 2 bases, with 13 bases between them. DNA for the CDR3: TGTGCCAGCAGCGCGGATGGGAGGTCCACAGATACGCAGTATTTT. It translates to CASSADGRSTDTQYF.

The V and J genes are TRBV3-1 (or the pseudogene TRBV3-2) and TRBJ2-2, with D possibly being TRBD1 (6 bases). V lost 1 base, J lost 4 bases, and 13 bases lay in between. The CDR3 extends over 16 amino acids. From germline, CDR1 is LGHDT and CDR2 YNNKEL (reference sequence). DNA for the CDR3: TGTGCCAGCAGCCAAGGTCAGGGGCTGGCCACCGGGGAGCTGTTTTTT. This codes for CASSQGQGLATGELFF.

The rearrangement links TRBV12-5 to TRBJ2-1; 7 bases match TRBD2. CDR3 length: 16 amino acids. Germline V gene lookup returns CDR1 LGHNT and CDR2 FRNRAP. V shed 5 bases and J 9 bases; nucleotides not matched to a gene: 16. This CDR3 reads CASGPPGQRGRFEQFF. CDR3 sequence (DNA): TGTGCTAGTGGTCCCCCCGGCCAGCGGGGACGCTTTGAGCAGTTCTTC.